This entry lists 6 T cell receptor beta chains sequenced from one sample in a study of shared clonotypes between healthy human individuals. The repertoire was sequenced with immunoSEQ multiplex PCR; TCRdb's copy has only in-frame clones and lacks some. Of 470,000 or so clones detected, 81% appear once; the ten largest clones hold more than 9.5%. Sequencing was performed on PBMCs. The source of these receptors is a woman between 35 and 50 years old in good health. Some clones in this sample may be carry-over from other donors' samples.

The chain employs TRBV27 and TRBJ2-7; either TRBD1 or TRBD2 may fit D (7 bases each). V lost 7 bases to trimming and J lost 7 bases, with 26 bases between them. The CDR3 has 16 residues. From germline, CDR1 is MNHEY and CDR2 SMNVEV (reference sequence). The CDR3 region has the DNA TGTGCCAGCACAGGGGACACGGGACTACTACAGGGGGAGCAGTACTTC. Translating it yields CASTGDTGLLQGEQYF.

As concerns this clone: A far larger clone is only one base removed, so a read error is likely. The J gene is TRBJ2-5, the V gene TRBV28; 10 nucleotides align to TRBD1. This CDR3 is built from 15 residues. From germline, CDR1 is MDHEN and CDR2 SYDVKM. The CDR3 sequence: CVSSLRDRGGETQYF. CDR3 nucleotides: TGTGTCAGCAGTCTCCGGGACAGGGGTGGAGAGACCCAGTACTTC.

Turning to this clone: At one boundary the junction diverges from the germline segment, which might be a read error. The chain's CDR3 is CASSRRQGWQNAEAFF. CDR3 DNA sequence: TGTGCCAGCAGCCGGCGACAGGGGTGGCAGAACGCTGAAGCTTTCTTT. The V gene is TRBV28, the J gene TRBJ1-1; 8 nucleotides agree with TRBD1. From germline, CDR1 is MDHEN and CDR2 SYDVKM. The CDR3 spans 16 residues.

V and J are TRBV29-1 and TRBJ1-2; D might be TRBD1 (5 bases). Trimming pared 6 bases from V and 3 bases from J, leaving 17 bases between. The CDR3 contains 14 residues. Germline V gene data show CDR1 as SQVTM and CDR2 as ANQGSEA. The CDR3 DNA follows: TGCAGCGTGGGGGGTCCTAACCGGGACTATGGCTACACCTTC. Amino acid sequence: CSVGGPNRDYGYTF.

There are a few counts of this clone. The V and J genes are TRBV10-3 and TRBJ2-2, with 12 bases identical to TRBD2. The germline CDR1 and CDR2 sequences are ENHRY and SYGVKD. V was pared by 6 bases and J by 6 bases, with 8 bases of the junction left unmatched. The CDR3 consists of 16 residues. The CDR3 loop reads CAIRDLAGGPSGELFF. In nucleotides, the CDR3 is TGTGCCATCAGGGATCTAGCGGGAGGGCCATCCGGGGAGCTGTTTTTT.

Worth noting for this clone: It differs at one base from a far larger clone, so likely a read error. This sequence joins TRBV29-1 and TRBJ2-5; a weak D match, TRBD1 (6 bases). Near its end, the DNA agrees better with TRBJ2-7, so the J call may be wrong. The CDR3 spans 14 residues. Germline V gene sequence: CDR1 SQVTM, CDR2 ANQGSEA. Written as DNA, the CDR3 is TGCAACGTTACTCCAGGGGATAGGTCTCTCGAGCAGTACTTC. This codes for CNVTPGDRSLEQYF.